The following is a T cell receptor beta chain sequence with its context. No antigen is known for it. This sample stems from a study of cytomegalovirus exposure and HLA in healthy donors. General observations from the study: Many donors shared some public TCRs, even though most TCR sequences were rare. Among the sequence variants, a highly shared cluster was likely an artifact of sequencing.

With 60 Vbeta and 13 Jbeta primers, the PCR was carried out. Clones were sequenced by immunoSEQ multiplex PCR, and TCRdb holds only the in-frame ones, with some missing. In the table there are 120,000 to 150,000 clones, 70% to 80% of which are singletons. Germline-derived CDR1 and CDR2 are DFQATT and SNEGSKA (reference sequence). The CDR3 runs 11 residues. Source material: PBMCs. The chain is built from TRBV20-1 and TRBJ1-4, with D possibly being TRBD1 (5 bases). The TCR comes from a woman aged 50 to 65 in good health and CMV-seronegative. CDR3 in DNA: TGCGGGGGGAGGGTGAATGAAAAACTGTTTTTT. Translation: CGGRVNEKLFF.